This T cell receptor beta chain is from a study of blood T cells in healthy people across ages (dated by TCRdb to about 2015). In the study overall: In model experiments, roughly one uniquely barcoded TCR beta cDNA molecule per two T cells was captured by template switching. For two donors (one aged 18 to 30 and one aged 80 or older), the study analyzed two additional independent replicas of 1 million unique cDNA reads from the same blood draw. To avoid experimental bias, donors of different ages were distributed randomly across sequencing lanes. Age-related changes in TCR beta repertoire diversity were measured in the study by deep sequencing normalized with unique cDNA molecular identifiers. The donors were split into four age groups: young (average around 15 years), middle-aged (39), aged (62) and long-lived (roughly 88).

Overall study results and their limits: Since profiling was done on bulk unsorted PBMCs, naive and antigen-experienced compartments could not be conclusively compared. The long-lived group showed more naive CD4+ T cells, fewer expanded clones and increased TCR diversity than the aged group, suggesting age selection. As age increased, observed TCR beta diversity per million T cells dropped in a roughly linear way, and a significant reduction was already evident by age about 40. Because donor CMV infection status was unknown, age-related changes in expanded clonotypes were potentially confounded. A strong correlation was found between observed TCR beta diversity and the percentage of naive T cells measured by flow cytometry. Estimates of total diversity from one million sequenced T cells were regarded as lower bounds and underestimates.

This clonotype was observed a few times. This receptor's antigen is unknown. No quality values exist for individual bases; no much larger clone is one base distant. Library prep was done by 5' RACE. TCRdb shows the sequencer as Illumina HiSeq 2500. A second PCR of about 7 to 12 cycles was run with a J-beta primer mix and a sample-barcoded 5' primer. Each TCR beta cDNA molecule received a unique molecular identifier from a template-switch 5' adaptor carrying 12 random nucleotides. At least 2.5 million CDR3-containing paired-end reads were obtained from each sample. First-strand cDNA was synthesized from all RNA with the Mint cDNA synthesis kit, primed by a TRBC-specific oligonucleotide. Following uracil-DNA glycosylase treatment, a first 18-cycle PCR with universal primers M1SS and BC2_uni_R was performed on all cDNA. The published analysis was carried out like this. For normalization, 1 million high-quality reads were randomly selected from each sample, with every read carrying a distinct molecular identifier. Instead of being binned into consensus sequences, reads with shared molecular identifiers were discarded. CDR3 identification, clonotype clustering and error correction used MiTCR with a Q25 quality threshold and the strictest error-elimination algorithm. A nonparametric unseen species model with Euler transformation was used to estimate lower-bound total TCR beta diversity. TCRdb reprocessed the public reads (quality trimming at Q25 with fastp, clone calling with MiXCR) and kept in-frame beta chains. Rows merge per CDR3 protein into single entries with the most common DNA and genes. These V and J calls are TCRdb output, not the study's own analysis. The sample contains roughly 1.5 million distinct CDR3 sequences, less than 45% of them found a single time. Clones ranked in the top ten supply about 3.8% of the sample.

Counted from cysteine to phenylalanine, this CDR3 has 16 amino acids. Of all the DNA, just the CDR3 is kept, 48 bases in frame from base 1. CDR1 and CDR2 were assigned from the germline V gene as SGHTA and FQGNSA. V is cut back by 3 bases and J by 8 bases, with 13 bases in the junction unmatched. The roughly 42 donors, aged roughly 6 to 95 years, were systemically healthy Caucasian individuals from Russia. Each donor gave about 10 milliliters of peripheral blood, drawn into EDTA-treated Vacutainer tubes. Ficoll-Paque density-gradient centrifugation was used to isolate PBMCs, with at least 6.5 million per sample. Total RNA, at least 5.5 micrograms per sample, was extracted from PBMCs with Trizol reagent. The percentages of naive CD45RAhigh/CD27high T cells were determined by flow cytometry on a PBMC aliquot from every donor.

Sequencing was performed on blood. The sequence links TRBV7-2 to TRBJ1-2; the junction holds 9 bases that match TRBD1. The origin of this receptor is a woman aged 18-29 years in good health. The nucleotide sequence reads as follows: TGTGCCAGCAGCTTCTACGGGACAGGGACCTCTAGCGGCTACACCTTC. Protein translation: CASSFYGTGTSSGYTF.